This T cell receptor beta chain was sequenced during a study of radiotherapy plus CTLA-4 blockade in lung cancer. Study-wide results and limits: Following radiotherapy plus ipilimumab, tumor-derived TCR clones expanded in the blood.

On this clone itself: Its target is unknown.

The length of the CDR3 is 16 residues. V was pared by 4 bases and J by 3 bases, with 8 bases of the junction left unmatched. Germline values: CDR1 MDHEN, CDR2 SYDVKM. TCRdb's table, derived via immunoSEQ multiplex PCR, lists solely in-frame clones and lacks some. Among 50,000 to 85,000 clones, around four fifths were seen once, and the ten largest hold 3.5% to 5%. Sequenced material: peripheral blood, taken from a patient treated with radiotherapy plus ipilimumab. The receptor's source is a human donor with non-small cell lung cancer who had a partial response to radiotherapy plus ipilimumab. V and J are TRBV28 and TRBJ2-2; 7 bases are a match to TRBD2. CDR3 sequence reads: CASSSLGGRDTGELFF. The CDR3 nucleotides read TGTGCCAGCAGTTCCCTAGGTGGGAGGGACACCGGGGAGCTGTTTTTT.